The 27 T cell receptor beta chains reported below all come from one sample, sequenced in a study of Tregs in tolerant kidney transplant recipients. The method was immunoSEQ multiplex PCR; TCRdb's version includes in-frame clones alone and lacks a portion of them. The sample comprises around 120,000 clones, about 91% of which are singletons, and nearly 0.6% rests with the top ten. The sequenced sample was CD4+ T cells from blood. The receptors here all came from a human donor in good health.

The rearrangement links TRBV2 to TRBJ1-2; no reliable D call. This CDR3 spans 15 amino acids. Germline CDR1 and CDR2: SNHLY and FYNNEI. Trimming shortened V by 3 bases and J by 4 bases, and 15 bases separated the two germline ends. CDR3 DNA: TGTGCCAGCAGTGATTGGACCGCCCGCGGCTATGGCTACACCTTC. This sequence encodes CASSDWTARGYGYTF.

The gene calls are TRBV7-6 and TRBJ1-6, with 7 positions matching TRBD1. The CDR3 sequence is 15 residues long. CDR1 SGHVS and CDR2 FNYEAQ come from the germline V gene. Losses at the gene ends were 2 bases for V and 8 bases for J; bases not matched to a gene: 6. The CDR3, as DNA: TGTGCCAGCAGCTTATCAGACAGGGTTGATTCACCCCTCCACTTT. It encodes CASSLSDRVDSPLHF. The full variable domain, its missing parts supplied by reference TRBV7-6 and TRBJ1-6, is GAGVSQSPRYKVTKRGQDVALRCDPISGHVSLYWYRQALGQGPEFLTYFNYEAQQDKSGLPNDRFSAERPEGSISTLTIQRTEQRDSAMYRCASSLSDRVDSPLHFGNGTRLTVT.

The chain employs TRBV15 and TRBJ1-2; D might be TRBD1 (6 bases). There are 14 residues in the CDR3. Looked up from germline, CDR1 is LNHNV and CDR2 is YYDKDF (reference sequence). Trimming shortened V by 0 bases and J by 5 bases, and 10 bases separated the two germline ends. As DNA, the CDR3 is TGTGCCACCAGCAGAGAAAGGGGGGGTTATGGCTACACCTTC. It yields the protein CATSRERGGYGYTF.

The V and J genes are TRBV15 and TRBJ1-2; TRBD1 is a possible D gene (5 bases). The ends were cut back, 0 bases at V and 6 bases at J, with 17 bases in the middle. The CDR3 has 16 residues. Germline CDR1 is LNHNV and CDR2 is YYDKDF (reference sequence). The CDR3 loop is CATSRDSRVGLNGYTF. CDR3 DNA: TGTGCCACCAGCAGAGATAGCAGGGTGGGGCTCAATGGCTACACCTTC. Looking up the rest from reference TRBV15 and TRBJ1-2 gives the full variable domain: DAMVIQNPRYQVTQFGKPVTLSCSQTLNHNVMYWYQQKSSQAPKLLFHYYDKDFNNEADTPDNFQSRRPNTSFCFLDIRSPGLGDTAMYLCATSRDSRVGLNGYTFGSGTRLTVV.

The chain uses TRBV5-8 and TRBJ1-2; weak D call: TRBD1 (5 bases). V lost 4 bases to trimming and J lost 8 bases, with 18 bases between them. This CDR3 is 14 amino acids long. Germline CDR1 is SGHTS and CDR2 is YDEGEE. As DNA, the CDR3 is TGTGCCAGCAGCCTGTTCAGTATAGCAGGGGGCTACACCTTC. Its translation is CASSLFSIAGGYTF. Based on the CDR3 plus reference TRBV5-8 and TRBJ1-2, the full variable domain is EAGVTQSPTHLIKTRGQQATLRCSPISGHTSVYWYQQALGLGLQFLLWYDEGEERNRGNFPPRFSGRQFPNYSSELNVNALELEDSALYLCASSLFSIAGGYTFGSGTRLTVV.

The rearrangement uses TRBV30 and TRBJ1-6, with D possibly matching TRBD1 (6 bases). This CDR3 is 18 amino acids long. Trimming cost V 0 bases and J 2 bases, with 17 bases left between them. Germline CDR1 and CDR2: GTSNPN and SVGIG (reference sequence). The CDR3 bases are TGTGCCTGGAGTGTTCTACAGGGAATGAGAGCCTATAATTCACCCCTCCACTTT. As protein: CAWSVLQGMRAYNSPLHF.

Only one count was recorded for this clone. This chain connects TRBV10-1 to TRBJ2-1; TRBD2 agrees at 10 bases. V shed 6 bases and J 9 bases; nucleotides not matched to a gene: 14. From germline, CDR1 is WNHNN and CDR2 SYGVQD (reference sequence). The CDR3 runs 16 residues. CDR3 coding DNA: TGCGCCAGCAGCGACGATACGACTAGCGGGCTCGGTGAGCAGTTCTTC. Encoded protein: CASSDDTTSGLGEQFF.

CDR3 DNA: TGTGCCACCAGCAGAGCTGCGCCGCACAATGAGCAGTTCTTC. It codes for CATSRAAPHNEQFF. The gene calls are TRBV15 and TRBJ2-1; no reliable D call. With 1 base removed from V and 5 bases from J, the gap between germline ends came to 9 bases. Germline values: CDR1 LNHNV, CDR2 YYDKDF (reference sequence). The CDR3 extends over 14 amino acids.

This clone was counted a few times. The chain carries TRBV2 and TRBJ1-2; perhaps TRBD1 as D (5 bases). Germline V gene sequence: CDR1 SNHLY, CDR2 FYNNEI. CDR3 length: 15 amino acids. V lost 4 bases and J 2 bases, leaving 14 bases between the germline ends. The CDR3 here is CASSAPLTVNYGYTF. The CDR3 nucleotides are TGTGCCAGCAGTGCCCCGCTGACAGTCAACTATGGCTACACCTTC.

This chain links TRBV11-2 with TRBJ2-7; D gene ambiguous. Germline lookup yields CDR1 SGHAT and CDR2 FQNNGV. This CDR3 region has 15 residues. Trimming shortened V by 0 bases and J by 6 bases, and 15 bases separated the two germline ends. CDR3 sequence: CASSLDGDIIAEQYF. The DNA for the CDR3 is TGTGCCAGCAGCTTAGACGGCGACATAATAGCCGAGCAGTACTTC.

This clone was counted a single time. CDR3 sequence (DNA): TGTGCCAGCAGTTACCAAGGAGAGGGTTATGGCTACACCTTC. It specifies CASSYQGEGYGYTF. The V and J genes are TRBV6-5 and TRBJ1-2, with D uncertain. From germline, CDR1 is MNHEY and CDR2 SVGAGI. The CDR3 is made up of 14 amino acids. With 2 bases removed from V and 5 bases from J, the gap between germline ends came to 12 bases.

The chain joins TRBV10-3 to TRBJ2-1; 9 bases are a match to TRBD2. Germline V gene lookup returns CDR1 ENHRY and CDR2 SYGVKD. This CDR3 contains 13 residues. V was pared by 2 bases and J by 13 bases, with 6 bases of the junction left unmatched. DNA of the CDR3: TGTGCCATCAGTGAGGGCGGGGGGGGACTCCAGTTCTTC. Amino acids: CAISEGGGGLQFF.

The chain employs TRBV11-2 and TRBJ1-3; D uncertain. This CDR3 is 16 amino acids long. The germline V gene has CDR1 SGHAT and CDR2 FQNNGV. Trimming shortened V by 5 bases and J by 4 bases, and 18 bases separated the two germline ends. CDR3 protein: CASSPRTPSLGNTIYF. In DNA form, the CDR3 reads TGTGCCAGCAGCCCCCGGACTCCATCCCTGGGAAACACCATATATTTT.

This sequence joins TRBV7-9 and TRBJ1-2; D ambiguous. The CDR3 is 15 amino acids. Trimming stripped 5 bases from V and 3 bases from J, with 16 bases between. Germline values: CDR1 SEHNR, CDR2 FQNEAQ (reference sequence). CDR3: CASSPYSREDYGYTF. In nucleotides, the CDR3 is TGTGCCAGCAGCCCTTATTCCCGGGAAGACTATGGCTACACCTTC.

V is TRBV13 and J is TRBJ2-7; 8 bases are shared with TRBD1. The germline CDR1 and CDR2 sequences are PRHDT and FYEKMQ (reference sequence). This CDR3 has 11 amino acids. Losses at the gene ends were 8 bases for V and 7 bases for J; bases not matched to a gene: 4. CDR3 amino acids: CASQGAGEQYF. CDR3 in DNA: TGTGCCAGCCAGGGGGCGGGTGAGCAGTACTTC.

This clone was recorded only once. This chain uses TRBV6-4 with TRBJ1-2, with 7 bases matching TRBD1. The CDR3 has 14 residues. Looked up from germline, CDR1 is MRHNA and CDR2 is SNTAGT. V lost 6 bases and J lost 0; bases outside the gene matches: 4. The CDR3 spells CASRGDSPNYGYTF. CDR3 bases: TGTGCCAGCAGAGGGGACAGCCCTAACTATGGCTACACCTTC.

The sample holds one count of this clone. The gene calls are TRBV9 and TRBJ2-3, with 7 bases identical to TRBD1. V lost 6 bases, J lost 4 bases, and 5 bases stayed unmatched. CDR3 length: 13 amino acids. Germline CDR1 SGDLS, CDR2 YYNGEE. The CDR3 is CASTKGASDTQYF. The CDR3 DNA follows: TGTGCCAGCACTAAGGGGGCGTCAGATACGCAGTATTTT.

This chain links TRBV11-2 with TRBJ2-7; 8 nucleotides align to TRBD1. Looked up from germline, CDR1 is SGHAT and CDR2 is FQNNGV. This CDR3 has 15 residues. V shed 1 base and J 2 bases; nucleotides not matched to a gene: 4. CDR3 coding DNA: TGTGCCAGCAGCTTAGTGCGGACAGGGCCCTACGAGCAGTACTTC. Its translation is CASSLVRTGPYEQYF. The variable domain in full, completed from reference TRBV11-2 and TRBJ2-7, reads EAGVAQSPRYKIIEKRQSVAFWCNPISGHATLYWYQQILGQGPKLLIQFQNNGVVDDSQLPKDRFSAERLKGVDSTLKIQPAKLEDSAVYLCASSLVRTGPYEQYFGPGTRLTVT.

In this sample, this clone turned up once. The chain employs TRBV30 and TRBJ2-1; 8 nucleotides agree with TRBD1. The CDR3 spans 14 residues. CDR1 and CDR2 (germline): GTSNPN, SVGIG (reference sequence). V lost 2 bases and J lost 5; bases outside the gene matches: 5. The CDR3 nucleotides are TGTGCCTGGAGTTTAGGGACAGGTAACAATGAGCAGTTCTTC. Its protein product is CAWSLGTGNNEQFF.

The table lists this clone with a count of one. The rearrangement links TRBV9 to TRBJ1-2, with TRBD1 as a possible D gene (5 bases). CDR1 is SGDLS, CDR2 YYNGEE, per germline. V was clipped by 2 bases and J by 5 bases, with 16 bases between them. The CDR3 contains 15 residues. The CDR3 spells CASSVGEGVEYGYTF. The DNA for the CDR3 is TGTGCCAGCAGCGTGGGGGAAGGGGTGGAGTATGGCTACACCTTC.

The J gene is TRBJ2-3, the V gene TRBV7-8; 7 positions match TRBD2. Germline loops: CDR1 SGHVS, CDR2 FQNEAQ. The ends lost 4 bases at V and 4 bases at J; junction bases unmatched: 8. The CDR3 covers 15 residues. CDR3 residues: CASSSRGRGPDTQYF. CDR3 sequence (DNA): TGTGCCAGCAGCTCCAGAGGGAGGGGACCAGATACGCAGTATTTT.

The CDR3 region is CSVDRGQETQYF. DNA for the CDR3: TGCAGCGTTGACAGGGGACAAGAGACCCAGTACTTC. The chain links TRBV29-1 to TRBJ2-5, with D maybe TRBD1 (6 bases). Trimming took off 3 bases at V and 2 bases at J, with 7 bases between the two ends. CDR3 length: 12 amino acids. Germline CDR1 and CDR2: SQVTM and ANQGSEA.

The gene calls are TRBV18 and TRBJ1-3; 9 bases fit TRBD1. Trimming removed 5 bases from V and 1 base from J; junction bases left unmatched: 6. Germline CDR1 reads KGHSH; CDR2 reads LQKENI. The CDR3 consists of 16 residues. CDR3 DNA sequence: TGTGCCAGCTCATTCACAGGGGGCAGGTCTGGAAACACCATATATTTT. This sequence encodes CASSFTGGRSGNTIYF.

The chain couples TRBV5-1 to TRBJ1-4; a possible D gene is TRBD1 (5 bases). This CDR3 has 17 amino acids. Trimming pared 4 bases from V and 5 bases from J, leaving 21 bases between. Germline loops: CDR1 SGHRS, CDR2 YFSETQ. The CDR3 loop reads CASSPGPVGAENEKLFF. The CDR3 bases are TGCGCCAGCAGCCCTGGTCCGGTAGGGGCGGAGAATGAAAAACTGTTTTTT.

This sequence joins TRBV10-2 and TRBJ2-3; D tentatively reads TRBD1 or TRBD2 (6 bases each). V dropped 5 bases and J dropped 6 bases, with 15 bases sitting between them. Germline loops: CDR1 WSHSY, CDR2 SAAADI. There are 14 residues in the CDR3. The chain's CDR3 is CASSPPGGGDTQYF. The CDR3 region has the DNA TGCGCCAGCAGTCCCCCCGGGGGCGGGGATACGCAGTATTTT.

This clone was counted once. The chain carries TRBV7-6 and TRBJ1-1; no clear D. Germline values: CDR1 SGHVS, CDR2 FNYEAQ. Trimming stripped 1 base from V and 1 base from J, with 10 bases between. This CDR3 region has 15 residues. This CDR3 reads CASSLGLAGNTEAFF. CDR3 DNA sequence: TGTGCCAGCAGCTTAGGTTTAGCAGGGAACACTGAAGCTTTCTTT.

This clone occurred once. CDR3 coding DNA: TGTGCCAGCTCACCTTTATACACGGAAGCCAAAAACATTCAGTACTTC. It encodes CASSPLYTEAKNIQYF. The rearrangement joins TRBV18 to TRBJ2-4; D call uncertain. Trimming left V 3 bases short and J 0 bases short, with 12 bases between. The length of the CDR3 is 16 residues. The germline V gene has CDR1 KGHSH and CDR2 LQKENI.